The 27 T cell receptor beta chains below all came from one sample that was sequenced in a study of T cell changes during pregnancy in multiple sclerosis. Repertoires were generated with immunoSEQ multiplex PCR, while TCRdb's copy carries only in-frame clones and drops some. The sample holds about 85,000 clones, roughly nine tenths seen once. The specimen comprised peripheral blood, sampled in the first trimester of pregnancy. The source of these receptors is a female donor with multiple sclerosis, enrolled in a pregnancy study.

The genes are TRBV28 and TRBJ2-7; 9 bases match TRBD1. This CDR3 spans 13 amino acids. CDR1 and CDR2 (germline): MDHEN, SYDVKM. Unmatched junction bases numbered 5, after V lost 6 bases and J lost 5 bases. The chain's CDR3 is CASSPGDRDEQYF. In DNA form, the CDR3 reads TGTGCCAGCAGCCCCGGGGACAGGGACGAGCAGTACTTC.

The chain carries TRBV9 and TRBJ2-1; possibly TRBD1 for D (6 bases). This CDR3 has 12 residues. V shed 4 bases and J shed 9 bases, with 11 bases lying between them. CDR1 is SGDLS and CDR2 is YYNGEE in the germline V gene. CDR3 loop: CASSSRGGEQFF. The CDR3 nucleotides are TGTGCCAGCAGCTCAAGAGGGGGTGAGCAGTTCTTC.

The chain recombines TRBV27 with TRBJ2-1, with a tentative D call TRBD1 (6 bases). Germline assignment: CDR1 MNHEY and CDR2 SMNVEV (reference sequence). The V end lost 0 bases, the J end lost 8 bases, and 14 bases lay between the germline ends. CDR3 size: 15 residues. As DNA, the CDR3 is TGTGCCAGCAGTTTATCGGGCAGGGGATGGGATGAGCAGTTCTTC. Amino acids: CASSLSGRGWDEQFF.

In its sample, this clone was seen once. CDR3 sequence (DNA): TGTGCCAGCAGCAATTCCGGGACTAGCGGGGGAAGTGAGCAGTTCTTC. Translation: CASSNSGTSGGSEQFF. The rearrangement joins TRBV9 to TRBJ2-1; 14 bases fit TRBD2. CDR1 SGDLS and CDR2 YYNGEE come from the germline V gene. The trim removed 4 bases at V and 9 bases at J, leaving 9 bases unmatched. CDR3 length: 16 residues. Together with reference TRBV9 and TRBJ2-1, the CDR3 gives the full variable domain: DSGVTQTPKHLITATGQRVTLRCSPRSGDLSVYWYQQSLDQGLQFLIQYYNGEERAKGNILERFSAQQFPDLHSELNLSSLELGDSALYFCASSNSGTSGGSEQFFGPGTRLTVL.

This chain links TRBV15 with TRBJ1-2; TRBD1 matches 8 bases. Germline V CDR1 and CDR2: LNHNV, YYDKDF (reference sequence). The junction had 2 bases not matched to a gene; V was cut back by 5 bases and J by 6 bases. This CDR3 contains 12 residues. The CDR3 is CATSRQGNGYTF. As DNA, the CDR3 is TGTGCCACCAGCCGACAGGGGAATGGCTACACCTTC.

This sequence joins TRBV2 and TRBJ1-2; a possible D gene is TRBD1 (5 bases). CDR3 size: 15 residues. Germline V gene sequence: CDR1 SNHLY, CDR2 FYNNEI. V was cut by 2 bases and J by 2 bases, with 12 bases left in between. The CDR3: CASSEKGRANYGYTF. CDR3 nucleotide sequence: TGTGCCAGCAGTGAAAAGGGCAGGGCCAACTATGGCTACACCTTC. Full variable domain (outside the CDR3, taken from reference TRBV2 and TRBJ1-2): EPEVTQTPSHQVTQMGQEVILRCVPISNHLYFYWYRQILGQKVEFLVSFYNNEISEKSEIFDDQFSVERPDGSNFTLKIRSTKLEDSAMYFCASSEKGRANYGYTFGSGTRLTVV.

The rearrangement uses TRBV4-1 and TRBJ1-5, with 7 bases that match TRBD1. The germline CDR1 and CDR2 sequences are MGHRA and YSYEKL. J lost 7 bases, V lost 3 bases, and 6 bases had no gene match. The CDR3 loop spans 14 amino acids. This CDR3 is CASSHGDRGQPQHF. In DNA, the CDR3 is TGCGCCAGCAGCCACGGGGACAGAGGACAGCCCCAGCATTTT.

The V call is TRBV11-3, the J call TRBJ2-7; 9 bases are shared with TRBD1. Looked up from germline, CDR1 is SGHNT and CDR2 is YENEEA. CDR3 length equals 16 residues. The V segment lost 5 bases and the J segment 5 bases; nucleotides outside the gene matches: 13. The CDR3 loop is CASSPTTGTGFNEQYF. CDR3 sequence (DNA): TGTGCCAGCAGCCCGACCACCGGGACAGGGTTCAACGAGCAGTACTTC.

The chain carries TRBV11-2 and TRBJ2-7; TRBD1 agrees at 9 bases. Germline V gene sequence: CDR1 SGHAT, CDR2 FQNNGV. This CDR3 contains 15 residues. The J segment lost 6 bases and the V segment lost 5 bases, leaving 11 bases of the junction unmatched. The CDR3 loop reads CASSPVGQGRGEQYF. The CDR3 DNA is TGTGCCAGCAGCCCAGTTGGACAGGGGCGGGGCGAGCAGTACTTC.

The chain recombines TRBV7-3 with TRBJ2-3, with D uncertain. Deletions cut 2 bases from V and 0 bases from J, with 12 bases between. The V gene's germline CDR1 is SGHTA and CDR2 FQGTGA. This CDR3 is 16 amino acids long. The CDR3 DNA reads TGTGCCAGCAGCTTAGGCACATTAACAAGCACAGATACGCAGTATTTT. This sequence encodes CASSLGTLTSTDTQYF.

V is TRBV5-3 and J is TRBJ2-7; weak D call: TRBD1 (6 bases). TRBV5-3 qualifies as an ORF whose function is uncertain. The length of the CDR3 is 15 residues. The V end was cut by 4 bases, the J end by 3 bases, with 17 bases between. CDR3 sequence: CARSGTYRVCYEQYF. In DNA form, the CDR3 reads TGTGCCAGAAGCGGGACGTACAGGGTCTGCTACGAGCAGTACTTC.

This chain uses TRBV4-1 with TRBJ2-1, with 10 nucleotides matching TRBD2. V was pared by 0 bases and J by 5 bases, with 7 bases of the junction left unmatched. Germline values: CDR1 MGHRA, CDR2 YSYEKL. The CDR3 runs 17 residues. Here the CDR3 DNA reads TGCGCCAGCAGCCAAGAGGTCACTAGCGGGACTCACAATGAGCAGTTCTTC. Translation gives CASSQEVTSGTHNEQFF.

V gene TRBV5-1 combines with J gene TRBJ1-6, with D maybe TRBD1 (6 bases). The length of the CDR3 is 16 residues. Trimming cost V 5 bases and J 5 bases, with 17 bases left between them. Per germline, CDR1 SGHRS and CDR2 YFSETQ. The DNA of the CDR3 is TGCGCCAGCAGTTTAACCTACAGGGATGATAATTCACCCCTCCACTTT. Its protein product is CASSLTYRDDNSPLHF.

A note on this clone: A read error may produce the germline difference seen at one junction end. This chain uses TRBV11-2 with TRBJ2-7; maybe TRBD2 (6 bases). The CDR3 is made up of 15 amino acids. From germline, CDR1 is SGHAT and CDR2 FQNNGV. The CDR3 spells CASSLAGSGTYGQYF. CDR3 in DNA: TGTGCCAGCAGCTTAGCCGGGAGTGGGACCTACGGGCAGTACTTC.

As DNA, the CDR3 is TGTGCCAGCACCAAACGGGGCGGGACAGGGGGCACTGAAGCTTTCTTT. Amino acids: CASTKRGGTGGTEAFF. The chain links TRBV7-9 to TRBJ1-1; 11 nucleotides match TRBD1. CDR1 is SEHNR, CDR2 FQNEAQ, per germline (reference sequence). Trimming removed 7 bases from V and 4 bases from J; junction bases left unmatched: 11. The CDR3 loop spans 16 amino acids.

The chain recombines TRBV5-6 with TRBJ2-7; 9 bases are shared with TRBD1. After removal of 4 bases from V and 3 bases from J, the junction contained 5 bases not matched to a gene. The V gene's germline CDR1 is SGHDT and CDR2 YYEEEE. The CDR3 length is 14 residues. CDR3 in amino acids: CASSQGQGNYEQYF. DNA for the CDR3: TGTGCCAGCAGCCAAGGACAGGGGAACTACGAGCAGTACTTC.

This chain links TRBV12-5 with TRBJ2-1, with a weak D call TRBD1 (5 bases). The V end lost 7 bases, the J end lost 1 base, and 14 bases lay between the germline ends. The germline V gene encodes CDR1 LGHNT and CDR2 FRNRAP. This CDR3 contains 15 residues. The CDR3 sequence is CASAQAAGSYNEQFF. In nucleotides, the CDR3 is TGTGCTAGTGCCCAGGCAGCAGGGTCCTACAATGAGCAGTTCTTC.

This clone has a handful of counts. The J gene is TRBJ1-2, the V gene TRBV5-1; D may be TRBD1 (6 bases). Germline loops: CDR1 SGHRS, CDR2 YFSETQ. The CDR3 runs 12 residues. The germline V and J ends were trimmed by 4 bases and 8 bases, with 12 bases remaining between them. CDR3 sequence reads: CASSPGGLGYTF. The CDR3, as DNA: TGCGCCAGCAGCCCGGGGGGGCTCGGCTACACCTTC.

This clone was seen just once. The genes are TRBV11-2 and TRBJ1-2, with 12 nucleotides matching TRBD1. V shed 3 bases and J 6 bases; nucleotides not matched to a gene: 8. There are 16 residues in the CDR3. Germline V gives CDR1 SGHAT, CDR2 FQNNGV. The CDR3: CASSFGTGGIRNGYTF. Here the CDR3 DNA reads TGTGCCAGCAGCTTTGGGACAGGGGGCATCAGGAATGGCTACACCTTC. Based on the CDR3 plus reference TRBV11-2 and TRBJ1-2, the full variable domain is EAGVAQSPRYKIIEKRQSVAFWCNPISGHATLYWYQQILGQGPKLLIQFQNNGVVDDSQLPKDRFSAERLKGVDSTLKIQPAKLEDSAVYLCASSFGTGGIRNGYTFGSGTRLTVV.

The chain couples TRBV6-6 to TRBJ1-6, with D perhaps TRBD1 (6 bases). The CDR3 consists of 15 residues. Germline V lookup: CDR1 MNHNY, CDR2 SVGAGI (reference sequence). The ends were cut back, 0 bases at V and 8 bases at J, with 11 bases in the middle. CDR3 residues: CASSYSEQGYSPLHF. For the CDR3, the DNA is TGTGCCAGCAGTTACTCGGAACAGGGTTATTCACCCCTCCACTTT.

The chain carries TRBV27 and TRBJ2-1, with a weak D call TRBD1 (8 bases). CDR3 length: 15 residues. Germline V lookup: CDR1 MNHEY, CDR2 SMNVEV (reference sequence). V was clipped by 6 bases and J by 3 bases, with 15 bases between them. CDR3 sequence (DNA): TGTGCCAGCAGCCCTACAGGGGGGGACTACAATGAGCAGTTCTTC. Protein: CASSPTGGDYNEQFF.

The V gene is TRBV7-6, the J gene TRBJ1-1, with 7 nucleotides matching TRBD1. Germline CDR1 reads SGHVS; CDR2 reads FNYEAQ. The CDR3 loop spans 14 amino acids. V shed 0 bases and J 4 bases; nucleotides not matched to a gene: 2. This CDR3 is CASSLAGTATEAFF. For the CDR3, the DNA is TGTGCCAGCAGCTTAGCCGGGACAGCCACTGAAGCTTTCTTT.

The rearrangement uses TRBV11-1 and TRBJ2-2; 8 bases agree with TRBD1. Per the germline V gene, CDR1 is SGHAT and CDR2 is FQDESV (reference sequence). After removal of 5 bases from V and 7 bases from J, the junction contained 12 bases not matched to a gene. The CDR3 loop spans 16 amino acids. The CDR3 protein is CASSRGQGVGIGELFF. The CDR3 bases are TGTGCCAGCAGCCGCGGACAGGGAGTAGGGATCGGGGAGCTGTTTTTT.

This chain joins TRBV11-3 and TRBJ1-6; D not resolved. V was shortened by 6 bases and J by 7 bases, with 7 bases between the two germline ends. Germline assignment: CDR1 SGHNT and CDR2 YENEEA. The CDR3 is 12 amino acids. CDR3 residues: CASSTVNSPLHF. The CDR3 nucleotides read TGTGCCAGCAGTACGGTGAATTCACCCCTCCACTTT.

CDR3 sequence: CASSPGQEKSYEQYF. CDR3 nucleotides: TGTGCCAGCAGCCCAGGACAGGAAAAGTCCTACGAGCAGTACTTC. The rearrangement uses TRBV13 and TRBJ2-7, with 7 nucleotides matching TRBD1. Trimming took 5 bases from V and 1 from J; bases not matched to a gene: 8. Germline V gene lookup returns CDR1 PRHDT and CDR2 FYEKMQ (reference sequence). This CDR3 is built from 15 residues. The full variable domain, rest sourced from reference TRBV13 and TRBJ2-7, is AAGVIQSPRHLIKEKRETATLKCYPIPRHDTVYWYQQGPGQDPQFLISFYEKMQSDKGSIPDRFSAQQFSDYHSELNMSSLELGDSALYFCASSPGQEKSYEQYFGPGTRLTVT.

The chain recombines TRBV27 with TRBJ1-3; 10 nucleotides align to TRBD1. Losses at the gene ends were 4 bases for V and 6 bases for J; bases not matched to a gene: 12. Germline loops: CDR1 MNHEY, CDR2 SMNVEV (reference sequence). The CDR3 is 17 residues long. The CDR3 bases are TGTGCCAGCAGTTCCTTCTACCGGGACAGGGGTCTAAACACCATATATTTT. Amino acid sequence: CASSSFYRDRGLNTIYF.

This chain joins TRBV4-1 and TRBJ2-2; weak D call: TRBD1 (6 bases). Germline CDR1 is MGHRA and CDR2 is YSYEKL. The CDR3 has 15 residues. The ends were cut back, 2 bases at V and 8 bases at J, with 15 bases in the middle. The chain's CDR3 is CASSQPDRPSGELFF. CDR3 coding DNA: TGCGCCAGCAGCCAACCGGACAGACCGTCTGGGGAGCTGTTTTTT.